This TCR beta chain was identified during a study of OX40 agonist ivuxolimab in advanced cancers. Notes on the research overall: Ivuxolimab was a fully human IgG2 agonistic monoclonal antibody targeting the costimulatory receptor OX40 (CD134). Intravenous ivuxolimab was administered to patients every 2 weeks at six dose levels: 0.01, 0.1, 0.3, 1.5, 3 and 10 mg/kg. Of the roughly 54 dose-escalation patients, hepatocellular carcinoma was present in around 20, melanoma in roughly 15, renal cell carcinoma in 9 and head and neck cancer in 9. In the dose-escalation cohort, 70% to 85% of patients were male, and the mean age was about 55 years, with a range of about 20 to 90. Patients were allowed to have had prior anti-PD-1, anti-PD-L1 or anti-CTLA-4 therapy, and 30% to 40% of the dose-escalation patients had previously received checkpoint inhibitors. Partial responses occurred in three dose-escalation patients, of whom one had hepatocellular carcinoma and two had cutaneous melanoma. Peripheral TCRbeta sequencing was intended to test whether TCR sequence diversity was altered and clonal T-cell expansion was caused by ivuxolimab. The monotherapy dose-escalation portion (N of about 47 patients) of the phase I ivuxolimab trial is reported in the paper. The research as a whole found: Low levels of normalized T-cell clonal expansion were also seen in some nonresponding patients. In the 0.1-3.0 mg/kg groups, partial responders were among the patients with the lowest normalized peripheral clonal expansion, particularly in CD8+ T cells. At doses from 0.1 to 3.0 mg/kg, clonal expansion was seen in both CD4+ and CD8+ blood T cells between baseline and week 6. After ivuxolimab, expanded clones were on average more numerous among CD8+ T cells than among CD4+ T cells. The antigen specificity of the peripheral T cells that underwent clonal expansion was not determined.

The trial excluded patients who had a history of autoimmune disease or were on systemic immunosuppression. Peripheral blood for TCR sequencing was collected from all dose cohorts at baseline, on cycle 4 day 1, and on cycle 7 day 1. Samples came from an open-label, multicenter, first-in-human phase I dose-escalation trial of ivuxolimab. Adults with locally advanced or metastatic head and neck squamous cell, hepatocellular, melanoma or renal cell carcinoma were enrolled in the trial. Before TCR sequencing, CD4+ T cells and CD8+ T cells from peripheral blood were sorted into separate populations. A note on this clone: The antigen this receptor binds is unknown. Base qualities were left out, and no much larger clone turns up one base away.

To sequence the TCRbeta CDR3 region, genomic DNA was isolated from the sorted cells. The immunoSEQ Assay was used for sequencing of TCRbeta CDR3 regions. TCRdb retrieved this table from immuneACCESS and kept in-frame rearrangements only. Not all clones are present; in checked studies, unresolved V genes account for under half, and no reason is known for the remainder. Recorded for this sample are 100,000 or so clones; roughly 84% of them occurred a single time. The ten largest account for over 0.3% of the sample. The CDR3 spans 15 residues, from the cysteine through the phenylalanine. Only CDR3 DNA is held: 45 bases, read in frame from base 1. The trim is 1 base for V and 11 bases for J, with a gap of 15 bases between the germline ends. CDR1 is given as SGHTA and CDR2 as FQGNSA, both from the germline V gene.

Here the sequenced sample was CD4+ or CD8+ T cells sorted from blood, taken in a trial of the OX40 agonist ivuxolimab. The receptor's source is an adult with an advanced solid tumor such as melanoma, head and neck, liver or kidney cancer. The chain is made from TRBV7-2 and TRBJ1-6; the D region possibly corresponds to TRBD1 (6 bases align). CDR3 sequence: CASSLDGGARTPLHF. The nucleotide sequence is TGTGCCAGCAGCTTAGATGGGGGGGCGCGGACACCCCTCCACTTT. Here the CDR3 is joined to the reference TRBV7-2 and TRBJ1-6 genes, and the full variable domain is: GAGVSQSPSNKVTEKGKDVELRCDPISGHTALYWYRQSLGQGLEFLIYFQGNSAPDKSGLPSDRFSAERTGGSVSTLTIQRTQQEDSAVYLCASSLDGGARTPLHFGNGTRLTVT.